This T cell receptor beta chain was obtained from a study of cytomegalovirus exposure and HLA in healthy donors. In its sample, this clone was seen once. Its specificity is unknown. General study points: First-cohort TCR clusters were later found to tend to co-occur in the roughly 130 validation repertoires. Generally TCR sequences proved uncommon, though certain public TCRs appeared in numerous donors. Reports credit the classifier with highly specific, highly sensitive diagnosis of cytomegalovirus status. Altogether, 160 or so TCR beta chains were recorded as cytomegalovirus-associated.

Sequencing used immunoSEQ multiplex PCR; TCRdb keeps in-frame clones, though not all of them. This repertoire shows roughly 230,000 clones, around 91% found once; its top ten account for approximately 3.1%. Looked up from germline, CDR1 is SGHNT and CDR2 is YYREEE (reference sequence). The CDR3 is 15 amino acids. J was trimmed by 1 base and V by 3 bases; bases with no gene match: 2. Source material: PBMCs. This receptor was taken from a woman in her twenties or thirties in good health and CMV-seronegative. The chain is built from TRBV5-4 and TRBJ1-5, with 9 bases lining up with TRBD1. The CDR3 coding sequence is TGTGCCAGCAGCTCCGGACAGGGGAGCAATCAGCCCCAGCATTTT. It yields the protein CASSSGQGSNQPQHF.